This TCR beta chain was found in a study of shared clonotypes between healthy human individuals. Germline assignment: CDR1 SGHKS and CDR2 YYEKEE (reference sequence). The CDR3 runs to 15 residues. Trimming took 2 bases from V and 9 from J; bases not matched to a gene: 10. Regarding this clone: Its antigen is not known.

The assay ran at deep level. Measured with immunoSEQ multiplex PCR; TCRdb has only the in-frame clones, and not every one. The sample lists approximately 250,000 clones, approximately 65% occurring once. Notes on the study in general: Clonotypes that were shared across four donors made up 4% to 6% of naive CD4 clonotypes. Larger estimated richness was generally recorded for naive subsets relative to memory subsets.

This chain uses TRBV5-5 with TRBJ2-1; TRBD2 matches at 8 bases. Sequenced material: memory CD4+ T cells sorted from blood. The subset: CD45RA-negative fraction. This TCR was sampled from a man aged 25-45 years in good health. The CDR3 region is CASSFLAGRGGEQFF. The DNA of the CDR3 is TGTGCCAGCAGCTTCTTAGCGGGAAGGGGCGGTGAGCAGTTCTTC.